Each of the 25 T cell receptor beta chains below was sequenced from the same sample in a study of blood T cell repertoires in COVID-19. Produced via immunoSEQ multiplex PCR; TCRdb's table is partial and in-frame only. Here the sample spans about 670,000 clones, 80% to 90% being singletons. The source material was peripheral blood. All receptors come from a woman between 18 and 29 years old with acute or convalescent COVID-19.

The chain recombines TRBV13 with TRBJ1-6, with no clear D. Germline V gives CDR1 PRHDT, CDR2 FYEKMQ (reference sequence). The CDR3 is made up of 16 amino acids. Trimming took off 4 bases at V and 10 bases at J, with 20 bases between the two ends. The CDR3 here is CASSSWFSSGISPLHF. The CDR3 coding sequence is TGTGCCAGCAGCTCGTGGTTCTCCTCGGGTATCTCACCCCTCCACTTT. Full variable domain (remainder filled in from reference TRBV13 and TRBJ1-6): AAGVIQSPRHLIKEKRETATLKCYPIPRHDTVYWYQQGPGQDPQFLISFYEKMQSDKGSIPDRFSAQQFSDYHSELNMSSLELGDSALYFCASSSWFSSGISPLHFGNGTRLTVT.

The V call is TRBV20-1, the J call TRBJ1-1; D uncertain. Germline lookup yields CDR1 DFQATT and CDR2 SNEGSKA (reference sequence). The CDR3 totals 10 residues. V was cut by 3 bases and J by 8 bases, with 7 bases left in between. DNA for the CDR3: TGCAGTGCTAGTGCAGTAGAAGCTTTCTTT. It codes for CSASAVEAFF.

The rearrangement uses TRBV14 and TRBJ2-7, with D possibly matching TRBD2 (5 bases). CDR1 is SGHDN, CDR2 FVKESK, per germline. This CDR3 spans 15 amino acids. Trimming took off 1 base at V and 3 bases at J, with 13 bases between the two ends. CDR3 coding DNA: TGTGCCAGCAGCCAAGGACTACAGAGTTTCTACGAGCAGTACTTC. Translating gives CASSQGLQSFYEQYF.

The V call is TRBV6-5, the J call TRBJ1-5, with D perhaps TRBD1 (6 bases). The CDR3 is made up of 15 amino acids. CDR1 is MNHEY, CDR2 SVGAGI, per germline. V lost 6 bases, J lost 2 bases, and 14 bases lay in between. The chain's CDR3 is CASSLFRTGNQPQHF. Here the CDR3 DNA reads TGTGCCAGCAGCCTCTTTAGGACAGGCAATCAGCCCCAGCATTTT.

This chain joins TRBV18 and TRBJ1-1; 7 nucleotides match TRBD1. V gave up 2 bases and J gave up 3 bases; unmatched junction bases: 3. This CDR3 region has 14 residues. Germline CDR1 and CDR2: KGHSH and LQKENI. In DNA, the CDR3 is TGTGCCAGCTCACCAGACAGGGCGGACACTGAAGCTTTCTTT. The encoded protein is CASSPDRADTEAFF.

This chain uses TRBV12-5 with TRBJ1-2, with TRBD1 as a possible D gene (5 bases). Per germline, CDR1 LGHNT and CDR2 FRNRAP. Deletions cut 9 bases from V and 6 bases from J, with 20 bases between. This CDR3 is built from 14 residues. The CDR3 protein is CASRGDRPMDGYTF. The CDR3 bases are TGTGCTAGCCGGGGGGACCGCCCTATGGATGGCTACACCTTC. The complete variable domain, with remaining parts taken from reference TRBV12-5 and TRBJ1-2, reads DARVTQTPRHKVTEMGQEVTMRCQPILGHNTVFWYRQTMMQGLELLAYFRNRAPLDDSGMPKDRFSAEMPDATLATLKIQPSEPRDSAVYFCASRGDRPMDGYTFGSGTRLTVV.

The chain combines TRBV10-3 with TRBJ2-1; perhaps TRBD2 as D (5 bases). The CDR3 contains 16 residues. Germline lookup yields CDR1 ENHRY and CDR2 SYGVKD. V shed 0 bases and J shed 3 bases, with 12 bases lying between them. The DNA for the CDR3 is TGTGCCATCAGTGAGTCGAGAGGGAGTGGCTACAATGAGCAGTTCTTC. As protein: CAISESRGSGYNEQFF.

The chain employs TRBV5-8 and TRBJ1-5, with D tentatively TRBD1 (5 bases). CDR3 length equals 16 residues. Germline lookup yields CDR1 SGHTS and CDR2 YDEGEE. Trimming stripped 1 base from V and 4 bases from J, with 15 bases between. The CDR3 protein is CASSLRDGGGNQPQHF. The CDR3 region has the DNA TGTGCCAGCAGCTTGCGGGACGGAGGAGGGAATCAGCCCCAGCATTTT.

The rearrangement links TRBV19 to TRBJ1-1; D ambiguous. Trimming removed 0 bases from V and 3 bases from J, with 5 bases in between. The CDR3 sequence is 13 residues long. Germline V gene sequence: CDR1 LNHDA, CDR2 SQIVND (reference sequence). This chain's CDR3 is CASSIERDTEAFF. The CDR3 coding sequence is TGTGCCAGTAGTATAGAACGGGACACTGAAGCTTTCTTT.

V and J are TRBV7-9 and TRBJ1-1, with D unclear. Deletions cut 4 bases from V and 1 base from J, with 10 bases between. Germline CDR1 and CDR2: SEHNR and FQNEAQ (reference sequence). The CDR3 length is 14 residues. The DNA of the CDR3 is TGTGCCAGCAGCTCAACTACGGGGAACACTGAAGCTTTCTTT. This codes for CASSSTTGNTEAFF.

The rearrangement uses TRBV14 and TRBJ2-1; TRBD2 is a possible D gene (6 bases). Deletions cut 0 bases from V and 10 bases from J, with 10 bases between. Looked up from germline, CDR1 is SGHDN and CDR2 is FVKESK. The CDR3 spans 13 residues. The DNA of the CDR3 is TGTGCCAGCAGCCAAGATAGTCGGGGGGAGCAGTTCTTC. Its translation: CASSQDSRGEQFF.

The chain joins TRBV7-8 to TRBJ1-2; tentative D call: TRBD1 (5 bases). Germline CDR1 and CDR2: SGHVS and FQNEAQ. This CDR3 has 15 residues. V was clipped by 3 bases and J by 6 bases, with 17 bases between them. CDR3 DNA: TGTGCCAGCAGCTTGGTCGGATTCGGGGGGGATGGCTACACCTTC. This translates into CASSLVGFGGDGYTF.

The chain recombines TRBV9 with TRBJ1-4; possible D gene TRBD1, 6 bases. Germline CDR1 SGDLS, CDR2 YYNGEE. The V and J ends lost 5 bases and 7 bases respectively, with 15 bases between them. The CDR3 length is 14 residues. This CDR3 reads CASSNRAISEKLFF. The CDR3, as DNA: TGTGCCAGCAGTAACAGGGCGATAAGTGAAAAACTGTTTTTT.

The V call is TRBV24-1, the J call TRBJ2-3, with 8 bases aligning to TRBD1. This CDR3 is 16 amino acids long. The J segment lost 4 bases and the V segment lost 7 bases, leaving 12 bases of the junction unmatched. The V gene's germline CDR1 is KGHDR and CDR2 SFDVKD. DNA of the CDR3: TGTGCCACCAGCGACGGACAGGGAGGATTTTCAGATACGCAGTATTTT. Translation gives CATSDGQGGFSDTQYF.

This rearrangement joins TRBV30 to TRBJ1-2, with unresolved D. This CDR3 has 12 amino acids. V was pared by 5 bases and J by 3 bases, with 10 bases between. CDR1 and CDR2 (germline): GTSNPN, SVGIG (reference sequence). As DNA, the CDR3 is TGTGCCTGGGGAGCAGGTGACTATGGCTACACCTTC. Residues: CAWGAGDYGYTF. The entire variable domain, with the rest obtained from reference TRBV30 and TRBJ1-2, is as follows: SQTIHQWPATLVQPVGSPLSLECTVEGTSNPNLYWYRQAAGRGLQLLFYSVGIGQISSEVPQNLSASRPQDRQFILSSKKLLLSDSGFYLCAWGAGDYGYTFGSGTRLTVV.

V is TRBV27 and J is TRBJ1-6; TRBD1 might be the D (5 bases). In germline, CDR1 is MNHEY, CDR2 SMNVEV (reference sequence). CDR3 length: 16 amino acids. V was pared by 2 bases and J by 1 base, with 9 bases between. The CDR3 region is CASSLRQGSYNSPLHF. In DNA form, the CDR3 reads TGTGCCAGCAGTTTACGGCAGGGTTCCTATAATTCACCCCTCCACTTT.

This chain uses TRBV19 with TRBJ2-2, with D possibly TRBD2 on 6 matching bases. The CDR3 contains 13 residues. Trimming left V 7 bases short and J 7 bases short, with 13 bases between. Germline V lookup: CDR1 LNHDA, CDR2 SQIVND (reference sequence). The CDR3 region has the DNA TGTGCCAGTAATGGAGGGTTGGGCGGGGAGCTGTTTTTT. It codes for CASNGGLGGELFF.

The chain recombines TRBV6-2 or TRBV6-3 with TRBJ1-5; 8 nucleotides align to TRBD1. Per germline, CDR1 MNHEY and CDR2 SVGEGT. The CDR3 is made up of 17 amino acids. The ends lost 5 bases at V and 4 bases at J; junction bases unmatched: 13. The CDR3 is CASSQGRDRSLNQPQHF. CDR3 bases: TGTGCCAGCAGTCAAGGCCGGGACAGGAGCCTTAATCAGCCCCAGCATTTT.

V gene TRBV18 combines with J gene TRBJ1-4; D possibly corresponds to TRBD1 (5 bases). V was clipped by 1 base and J by 0 bases, with 24 bases between them. CDR1 and CDR2 from the germline V gene are KGHSH and LQKENI. The CDR3 loop spans 21 amino acids. CDR3 sequence reads: CASSPLAPGKLYVPTNEKLFF. CDR3 sequence (DNA): TGTGCCAGCTCACCACTTGCCCCAGGGAAGTTATATGTTCCAACTAATGAAAAACTGTTTTTT.

This clone was counted a single time. The chain joins TRBV27 to TRBJ2-3, with D hard to call. Germline lookup yields CDR1 MNHEY and CDR2 SMNVEV (reference sequence). V was cut by 2 bases and J by 0 bases, with 12 bases left in between. The CDR3 has 16 residues. CDR3 in amino acids: CASSLTRWASTDTQYF. CDR3 nucleotide sequence: TGTGCCAGCAGTTTAACCCGATGGGCTAGCACAGATACGCAGTATTTT.

The chain recombines TRBV5-6 with TRBJ1-6, with a tentative D call TRBD1 (6 bases). The CDR3 has 16 amino acids. Germline V gene sequence: CDR1 SGHDT, CDR2 YYEEEE. The V gene lost 0 bases and the J gene lost 8 bases, with 15 bases spanning the gap. CDR3 loop: CASSLEQGSWDSPLHF. The CDR3 DNA reads TGTGCCAGCAGCTTGGAGCAGGGGAGTTGGGATTCACCCCTCCACTTT.

The V call is TRBV11-2, the J call TRBJ1-2; D not resolved. Between the trimmed V and J ends, which lost 8 bases and 4 bases, there was a span of 8 bases. This CDR3 contains 11 residues. The germline V gene has CDR1 SGHAT and CDR2 FQNNGV. In DNA, the CDR3 is TGTGCCAGCTACGGTGGCTATGGCTACACCTTC. This translates into CASYGGYGYTF.

As to this clone: Other DNA sequences within the sample encode an identical CDR3. This chain connects TRBV5-4 to TRBJ2-1; no clear D. Between the trimmed V and J ends, which lost 5 bases and 0 bases, there was a span of 6 bases. The CDR3 is made up of 13 amino acids. CDR1 and CDR2 (germline): SGHNT, YYREEE (reference sequence). CDR3 loop: CASSLSSYNEQFF. CDR3 sequence (DNA): TGTGCCAGCAGTCTTAGCTCCTACAATGAGCAGTTCTTC.

The J gene is TRBJ2-5, the V gene TRBV11-2; TRBD2 matches at 7 bases. The CDR3 covers 15 residues. Germline CDR1 SGHAT, CDR2 FQNNGV. The ends lost 3 bases at V and 2 bases at J; junction bases unmatched: 6. DNA of the CDR3: TGTGCCAGCAGCTTTGGGGGGGGTGAACAAGAGACCCAGTACTTC. Residues: CASSFGGGEQETQYF.

The V call is TRBV5-6, the J call TRBJ2-7, with TRBD1 identical over 7 bases. CDR3 length: 15 residues. The J segment lost 1 base and the V segment lost 4 bases, leaving 8 bases of the junction unmatched. The germline CDR1 and CDR2 sequences are SGHDT and YYEEEE. CDR3 amino acids: CASSKDRLLSYEQYF. The CDR3 DNA reads TGTGCCAGCAGCAAGGACAGGCTTTTATCCTACGAGCAGTACTTC.